This T cell receptor beta chain was sequenced for a study of resident and recirculating memory T cells in vitiligo. At the level of the study: Samples were epidermis from two lesional and two nonlesional sites, plus PBMCs. Points from the study as a whole: No single dominant TCR clone appeared; lesion clonality varied. Sequences differed between biopsy sites and patients, suggesting private specificity.

Patients' lesions had not changed for the previous 6 months. The CDR3 spans 15 residues. Germline V gene lookup returns CDR1 GTSNPN and CDR2 SVGIG (reference sequence). Trimming removed 1 base from V and 0 bases from J, with 12 bases in between. Using immunoSEQ multiplex PCR, the repertoire was profiled, and TCRdb retains in-frame clones only, with some absent. The repertoire holds around 40,000 clones, with around 90% as singletons. Comments on this clone: What it recognizes is unknown.

The chain joins TRBV30 to TRBJ1-1; D unclear. The sequence was collected from a male donor with vitiligo. The sequenced material came from blood. CDR3 DNA sequence: TGTGCCTGGAGTGGGAAGAGGAACATGAACACTGAAGCTTTCTTT. It codes for CAWSGKRNMNTEAFF.